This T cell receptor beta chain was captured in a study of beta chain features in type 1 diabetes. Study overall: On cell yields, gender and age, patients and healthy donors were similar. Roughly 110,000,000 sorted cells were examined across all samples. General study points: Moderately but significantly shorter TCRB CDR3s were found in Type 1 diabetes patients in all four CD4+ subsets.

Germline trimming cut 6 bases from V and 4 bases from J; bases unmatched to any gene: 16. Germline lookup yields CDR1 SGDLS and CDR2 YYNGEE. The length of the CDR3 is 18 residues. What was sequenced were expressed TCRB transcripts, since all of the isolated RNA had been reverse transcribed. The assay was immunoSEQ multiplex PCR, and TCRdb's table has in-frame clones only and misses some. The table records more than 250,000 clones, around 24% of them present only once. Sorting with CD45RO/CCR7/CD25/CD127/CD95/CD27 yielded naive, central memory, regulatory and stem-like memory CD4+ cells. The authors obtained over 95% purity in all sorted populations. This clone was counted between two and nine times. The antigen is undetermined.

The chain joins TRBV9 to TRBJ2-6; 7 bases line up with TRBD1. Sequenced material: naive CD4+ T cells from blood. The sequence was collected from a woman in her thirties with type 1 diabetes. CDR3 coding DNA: TGTGCCAGCAATAGACAGGGCGTCGCGTGGTCCGGGGCCAACGTCCTGACTTTC. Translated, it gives CASNRQGVAWSGANVLTF.